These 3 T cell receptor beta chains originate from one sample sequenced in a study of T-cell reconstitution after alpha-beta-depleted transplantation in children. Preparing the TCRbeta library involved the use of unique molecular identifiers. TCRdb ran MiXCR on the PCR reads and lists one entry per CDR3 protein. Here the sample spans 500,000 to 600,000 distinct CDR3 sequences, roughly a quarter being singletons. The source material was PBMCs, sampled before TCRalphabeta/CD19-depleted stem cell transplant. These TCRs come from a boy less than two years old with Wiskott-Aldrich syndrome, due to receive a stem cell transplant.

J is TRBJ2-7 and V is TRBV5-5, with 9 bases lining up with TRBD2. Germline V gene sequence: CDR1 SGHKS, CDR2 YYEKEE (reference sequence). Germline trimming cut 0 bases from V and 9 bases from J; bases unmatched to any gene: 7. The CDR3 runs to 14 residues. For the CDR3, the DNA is TGTGCCAGCAGCTTGGGCTATCTAGCGGGACGGCAGTACTTC. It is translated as CASSLGYLAGRQYF.

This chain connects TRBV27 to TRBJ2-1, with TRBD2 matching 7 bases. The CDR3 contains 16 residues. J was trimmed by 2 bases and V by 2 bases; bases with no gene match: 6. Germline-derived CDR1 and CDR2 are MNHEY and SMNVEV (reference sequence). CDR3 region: CASSLVWGRAYNEQFF. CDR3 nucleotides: TGTGCCAGCAGTTTAGTTTGGGGGAGGGCCTACAATGAGCAGTTCTTC.

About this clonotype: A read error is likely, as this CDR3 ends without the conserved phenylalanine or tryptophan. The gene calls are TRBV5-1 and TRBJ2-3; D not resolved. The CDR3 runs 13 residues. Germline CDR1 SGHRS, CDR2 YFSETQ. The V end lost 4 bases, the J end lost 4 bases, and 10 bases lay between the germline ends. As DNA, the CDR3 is TGCGCCAGCAGCCCACCATCCCCAGATACGCAGTATTCT. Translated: CASSPPSPDTQYS.